A selection of T cell receptor beta chains follows, all from one sample in a study of beta chain features in type 1 diabetes. TCRdb keeps only in-frame clones here, not all; method: immunoSEQ multiplex PCR. The table shows hundreds of thousands of clones, with over 10% occurring only once. Sequencing was done on a sample of naive CD4+ T cells from blood. These receptors originate from a man between 18 and 29 years old with type 1 diabetes. Both conserved end residues are part of each CDR3. The order of the fields is CDR3 length, V gene, J gene, D gene, clone size, CDR3 protein, CDR3 DNA. D genes are given only for firm matches. Not all rows give a size; the values are once, few, many and, for expanded clones, a class.

length: 13; V: TRBV2; J: TRBJ2-1; D: .; size: .; CDR3: CASSAGVSSEQFF; DNA: TGTGCCAGCAGTGCCGGTGTTAGCAGCGAGCAGTTCTTC
length: 13; V: TRBV19; J: TRBJ1-5; D: .; size: few; CDR3: CASSTTVNQPQHF; DNA: TGTGCCAGTAGTACAACGGTAAATCAGCCCCAGCATTTT
length: 17; V: TRBV5-6; J: TRBJ2-3; D: TRBD2; size: .; CDR3: CASSLSASGASTDTQYF; DNA: TGTGCCAGCAGCTTAAGTGCGAGCGGGGCTAGCACAGATACGCAGTATTTT
length: 15; V: TRBV14; J: TRBJ2-7; D: TRBD2; size: few; CDR3: CASSQDGEGTYEQYF; DNA: TGTGCCAGCAGCCAAGATGGGGAGGGTACCTACGAGCAGTACTTC
length: 15; V: TRBV6-1; J: TRBJ2-1; D: TRBD1; size: .; CDR3: CASSDTGQGLDEQFF; DNA: TGTGCCAGCAGTGATACCGGACAGGGTCTGGATGAGCAGTTCTTC
length: 15; V: TRBV4-1; J: TRBJ1-5; D: .; size: few; CDR3: CASSQGEYSNQPQHF; DNA: TGCGCCAGCAGCCAAGGGGAGTATAGCAATCAGCCCCAGCATTTT
length: 12; V: TRBV10-2; J: TRBJ2-3; D: .; size: .; CDR3: CASRGGTDTQYF; DNA: TGCGCCAGCAGAGGGGGGACAGATACGCAGTATTTT
length: 13; V: TRBV30; J: TRBJ2-7; D: TRBD1; size: .; CDR3: CAWAGQGGYEQYF; DNA: TGTGCCTGGGCTGGACAGGGAGGCTACGAGCAGTACTTC
length: 13; V: TRBV28; J: TRBJ1-1; D: TRBD1; size: .; CDR3: CASTPRDRGLAFF; DNA: TGTGCCAGCACCCCGAGGGACAGGGGGCTTGCTTTCTTT
length: 14; V: TRBV6-5; J: TRBJ2-7; D: TRBD1; size: .; CDR3: CASRPQGVTYEQYF; DNA: TGTGCCAGCAGACCCCAGGGGGTGACCTACGAGCAGTACTTC
length: 11; V: TRBV6-5; J: TRBJ1-1; D: .; size: .; CDR3: CASSQGTEAFF; DNA: TGTGCCAGCAGTCAAGGCACTGAAGCTTTCTTT
length: 14; V: TRBV9; J: TRBJ2-3; D: TRBD1; size: few; CDR3: CASSDRDRWDTQYF; DNA: TGTGCCAGCAGCGACCGGGACAGATGGGATACGCAGTATTTT
length: 14; V: TRBV28; J: TRBJ2-5; D: TRBD1; size: .; CDR3: CASSGPGGAETQYF; DNA: TGTGCCAGCAGTGGGCCAGGGGGCGCAGAGACCCAGTACTTC
length: 15; V: TRBV9; J: TRBJ1-1; D: .; size: .; CDR3: CASSVAPTGNTEAFF; DNA: TGTGCCAGCAGCGTAGCCCCGACAGGGAACACTGAAGCTTTCTTT
length: 11; V: TRBV30; J: TRBJ2-1; D: .; size: few; CDR3: CAWSVRGLQFF; DNA: TGTGCCTGGAGTGTACGGGGGCTGCAGTTCTTC
length: 17; V: TRBV4-1; J: TRBJ2-5; D: .; size: few; CDR3: CASSQPAGGLLVGTQYF; DNA: TGCGCCAGCAGCCAACCTGCCGGGGGCCTGTTGGTTGGGACCCAGTACTTC
length: 14; V: TRBV12-5; J: TRBJ1-2; D: .; size: few; CDR3: CASGLGTQIGGYTF; DNA: TGTGCTAGTGGTTTGGGTACTCAAATCGGCGGCTACACCTTC
length: 16; V: TRBV9; J: TRBJ1-6; D: .; size: few; CDR3: CASRGGWAGDNSPLHF; DNA: TGTGCCAGCAGAGGAGGATGGGCAGGGGATAATTCACCCCTCCACTTT
length: 18; V: TRBV4-1; J: TRBJ1-5; D: .; size: .; CDR3: CASATRDVLGRVSQPQHF; DNA: TGCGCCAGCGCCACCCGAGATGTTCTGGGCAGGGTTAGTCAGCCCCAGCATTTT
length: 13; V: TRBV7-9; J: TRBJ2-7; D: TRBD2; size: few; CDR3: CASSSAPGGGQYF; DNA: TGTGCCAGCAGCTCCGCCCCGGGAGGCGGGCAGTACTTC
length: 12; V: TRBV30; J: TRBJ2-5; D: TRBD2; size: few; CDR3: CAWTSGGETQYF; DNA: TGTGCCTGGACTAGCGGGGGAGAGACCCAGTACTTC
length: 17; V: TRBV4-1; J: TRBJ1-5; D: .; size: few; CDR3: CASSQGESRGYNQPQHF; DNA: TGCGCCAGCAGCCAAGGAGAGAGCAGGGGATACAATCAGCCCCAGCATTTT
length: 14; V: TRBV27; J: TRBJ1-2; D: .; size: few; CDR3: CASSRQTGNYGYTF; DNA: TGTGCCAGCAGTCGTCAGACAGGAAACTATGGCTACACCTTC
length: 14; V: TRBV19; J: TRBJ2-5; D: .; size: few; CDR3: CASSRDLQRETQYF; DNA: TGTGCCAGTAGTAGGGACCTCCAACGGGAGACCCAGTACTTC
length: 13; V: TRBV7-3; J: TRBJ1-1; D: TRBD1; size: .; CDR3: CASSRDRDTEAFF; DNA: TGTGCCAGCAGCCGAGACAGGGACACTGAAGCTTTCTTT
length: 11; V: TRBV20-1; J: TRBJ1-2; D: .; size: few; CDR3: CSATNMYGYTF; DNA: TGCAGTGCTACTAACATGTACGGCTACACCTTC
length: 13; V: TRBV28; J: TRBJ2-5; D: .; size: few; CDR3: CASSLDAQETQYF; DNA: TGTGCCAGCAGTTTGGACGCCCAAGAGACCCAGTACTTC
length: 13; V: TRBV6-6; J: TRBJ2-7; D: .; size: few; CDR3: CASSYLFSYEQYF; DNA: TGTGCCAGCAGTTACCTTTTCTCCTACGAGCAGTACTTC
length: 11; V: TRBV30; J: TRBJ2-7; D: .; size: .; CDR3: CAWSIGYEQYF; DNA: TGTGCCTGGAGTATCGGTTACGAGCAGTACTTC
length: 16; V: TRBV7-3; J: TRBJ2-2; D: .; size: few; CDR3: CASSLRPIENTGELFF; DNA: TGTGCCAGCAGCTTACGACCTATAGAAAACACCGGGGAGCTGTTTTTT
length: 17; V: TRBV4-2; J: TRBJ2-1; D: TRBD2; size: few; CDR3: CASSQEWSGGGHNEQFF; DNA: TGTGCCAGCAGCCAAGAGTGGAGCGGGGGGGGACACAATGAGCAGTTCTTC
length: 14; V: TRBV7-6; J: TRBJ2-6; D: .; size: few; CDR3: CASSQPDGANVLTF; DNA: TGTGCCAGCAGCCAGCCGGACGGGGCCAACGTCCTGACTTTC
length: 12; V: TRBV14; J: TRBJ2-1; D: TRBD1; size: .; CDR3: CATGKTGKEQFF; DNA: TGTGCCACCGGGAAGACAGGGAAGGAGCAGTTCTTC
length: 15; V: TRBV11-2; J: TRBJ1-6; D: .; size: .; CDR3: CASRPGWTNNSPLHF; DNA: TGTGCCAGCAGACCGGGGTGGACCAACAATTCACCCCTCCACTTT
length: 13; V: TRBV11-2; J: TRBJ1-5; D: .; size: few; CDR3: CASSLTGDQPQHF; DNA: TGTGCCAGCAGCTTGACAGGCGATCAGCCCCAGCATTTT
length: 13; V: TRBV15; J: TRBJ2-7; D: .; size: few; CDR3: CATSRDMAYEQYF; DNA: TGTGCCACCAGCAGAGATATGGCGTACGAGCAGTACTTC
length: 14; V: TRBV29-1; J: TRBJ1-2; D: .; size: .; CDR3: CSVEERTVDYGYTF; DNA: TGCAGCGTTGAAGAAAGGACTGTGGACTATGGCTACACCTTC
length: 16; V: TRBV9; J: TRBJ2-1; D: TRBD1; size: .; CDR3: CASSYNTGQGVNEQFF; DNA: TGTGCCAGCAGCTACAACACCGGACAGGGAGTGAATGAGCAGTTCTTC
length: 12; V: TRBV9; J: TRBJ2-5; D: .; size: .; CDR3: CASSVGLETQYF; DNA: TGTGCCAGCAGCGTAGGATTGGAGACCCAGTACTTC
length: 13; V: TRBV18; J: TRBJ2-5; D: .; size: few; CDR3: CASSPGPGETQYF; DNA: TGTGCCAGCTCACCAGGGCCCGGGGAGACCCAGTACTTC